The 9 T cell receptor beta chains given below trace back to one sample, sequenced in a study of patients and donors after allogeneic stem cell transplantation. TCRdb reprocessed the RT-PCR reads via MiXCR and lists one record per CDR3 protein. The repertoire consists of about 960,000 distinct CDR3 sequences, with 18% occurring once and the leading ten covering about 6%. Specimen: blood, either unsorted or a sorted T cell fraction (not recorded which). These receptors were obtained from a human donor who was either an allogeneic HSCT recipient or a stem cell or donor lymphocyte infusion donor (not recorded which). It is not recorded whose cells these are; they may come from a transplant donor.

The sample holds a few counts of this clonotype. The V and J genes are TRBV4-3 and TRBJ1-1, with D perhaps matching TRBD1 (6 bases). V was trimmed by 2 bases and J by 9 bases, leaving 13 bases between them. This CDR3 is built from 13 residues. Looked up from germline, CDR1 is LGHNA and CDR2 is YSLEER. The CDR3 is CASSQTRDNQAFF. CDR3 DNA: TGCGCCAGCAGCCAAACAAGGGACAATCAAGCTTTCTTT.

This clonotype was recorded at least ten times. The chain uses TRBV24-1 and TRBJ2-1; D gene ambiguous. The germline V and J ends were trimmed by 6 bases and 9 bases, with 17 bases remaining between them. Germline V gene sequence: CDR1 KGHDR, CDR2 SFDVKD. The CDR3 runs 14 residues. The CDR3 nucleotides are TGTGCCACCAGTCCCCTCGGAGAAGCCCGTGAGCAGTTCTTC. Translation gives CATSPLGEAREQFF.

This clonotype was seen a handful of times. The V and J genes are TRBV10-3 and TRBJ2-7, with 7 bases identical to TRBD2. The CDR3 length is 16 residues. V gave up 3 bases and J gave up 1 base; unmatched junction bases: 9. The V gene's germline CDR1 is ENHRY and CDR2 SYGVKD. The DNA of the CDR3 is TGTGCCATCAGTGATAAGCGGGACCCGCGATCCTACGAGCAGTACTTC. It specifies CAISDKRDPRSYEQYF.

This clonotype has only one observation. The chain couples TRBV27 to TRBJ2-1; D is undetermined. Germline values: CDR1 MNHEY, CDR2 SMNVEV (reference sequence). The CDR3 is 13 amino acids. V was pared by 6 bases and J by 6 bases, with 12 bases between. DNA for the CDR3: TGTGCCAGCAGCCCGGCCCCGGGCAATGAGCAGTTCTTC. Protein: CASSPAPGNEQFF.

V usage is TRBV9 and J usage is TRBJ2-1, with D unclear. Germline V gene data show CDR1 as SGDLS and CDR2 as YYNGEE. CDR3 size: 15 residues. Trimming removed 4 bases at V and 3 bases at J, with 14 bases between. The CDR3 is CASSYSPVGYNEQFF. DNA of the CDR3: TGTGCCAGCAGCTACAGCCCGGTGGGCTACAATGAGCAGTTCTTC. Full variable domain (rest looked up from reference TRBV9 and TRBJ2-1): DSGVTQTPKHLITATGQRVTLRCSPRSGDLSVYWYQQSLDQGLQFLIQYYNGEERAKGNILERFSAQQFPDLHSELNLSSLELGDSALYFCASSYSPVGYNEQFFGPGTRLTVL.

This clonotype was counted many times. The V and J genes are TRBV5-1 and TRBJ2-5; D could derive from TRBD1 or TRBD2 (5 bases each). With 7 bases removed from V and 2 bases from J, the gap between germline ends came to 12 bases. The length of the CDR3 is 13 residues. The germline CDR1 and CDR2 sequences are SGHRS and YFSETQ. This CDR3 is CASGRDRQETQYF. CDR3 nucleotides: TGCGCCAGCGGCCGGGACCGGCAAGAGACCCAGTACTTC.

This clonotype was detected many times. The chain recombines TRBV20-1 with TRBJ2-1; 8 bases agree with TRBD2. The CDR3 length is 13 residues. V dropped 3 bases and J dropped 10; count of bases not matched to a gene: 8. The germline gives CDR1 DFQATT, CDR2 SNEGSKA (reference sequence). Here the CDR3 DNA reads TGCAGTGCTAGCCGGGAGGGCGTCGGGGAGCAGTTCTTC. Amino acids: CSASREGVGEQFF.

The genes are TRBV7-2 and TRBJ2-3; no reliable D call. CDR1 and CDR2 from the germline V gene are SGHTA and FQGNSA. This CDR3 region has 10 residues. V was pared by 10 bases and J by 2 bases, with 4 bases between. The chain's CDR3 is CATYTDTQYF. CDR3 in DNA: TGTGCCACCTACACAGATACGCAGTATTTT.

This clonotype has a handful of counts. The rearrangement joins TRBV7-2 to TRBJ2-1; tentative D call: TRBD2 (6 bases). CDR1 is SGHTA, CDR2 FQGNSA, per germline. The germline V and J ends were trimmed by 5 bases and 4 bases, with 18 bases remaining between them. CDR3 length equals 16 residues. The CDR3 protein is CASSIGTLRGYNEQFF. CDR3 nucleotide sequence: TGTGCCAGCAGCATCGGGACTCTCCGCGGGTACAATGAGCAGTTCTTC.